Listed below are T cell receptor beta chains from one sample, sequenced in a study of immune evolution from preneoplasia to lung adenocarcinoma. Using immunoSEQ multiplex PCR, the repertoire was profiled, and TCRdb retains in-frame clones only, with some absent. The sample gives more than 8,000 clones, about 80% of which show up once; 4.5% to 5% is in the top ten. The sequencing sample was made of FFPE minimally invasive lung adenocarcinoma tissue. The receptors were sampled from a person aged 70 to 85 with lung adenocarcinoma. Some clones in this sample may be carry-over from other donors' samples. Both conserved end residues are part of each CDR3.

J: TRBJ2-5
V: TRBV5-4
CDR3: CASSLDSETQYF

J: TRBJ1-1
V: TRBV6-1
CDR3: CASSEPGQGASEAFF

J: TRBJ1-4
V: TRBV9
CDR3: CASSVGGESDEKLFF

J: TRBJ1-1
V: TRBV7-2
CDR3: CASSLDWGNTEAFF

J: TRBJ1-2
V: TRBV5-5
CDR3: CASSPDRGRDGYTF

J: TRBJ1-3
V: TRBV9
CDR3: CASSVETSGNTIYF

J: TRBJ1-5
V: TRBV4-2
CDR3: CASSQVSGGDQPQHF

J: TRBJ1-6
V: TRBV9
CDR3: CASSREIWTGNSPLHF

J: TRBJ1-2
V: TRBV30
CDR3: CAWSGQPDYGYTF

J: TRBJ2-3
V: TRBV6-5
CDR3: CASRLAGDTDTQYF

J: TRBJ2-3
V: TRBV15
CDR3: CATSRDGTSGTDTQYF

J: TRBJ1-5
V: TRBV10-1
CDR3: CASSESGQPQHF

J: TRBJ2-5
V: TRBV7-3
CDR3: CASSLEGQGHPQETQYF

J: TRBJ2-2
V: TRBV9
CDR3: CASSVEGLRAGELFF

J: TRBJ1-4
V: TRBV4-1
CDR3: CASSRGPNEKLFF

J: TRBJ1-1
V: TRBV30
CDR3: CAWSETIDTEAFF

J: TRBJ2-7
V: TRBV27
CDR3: CASSLSGSSYEQYF

J: TRBJ2-5
V: TRBV5-1
CDR3: CASSLGQGAETQYF

J: TRBJ1-1
V: TRBV6-1
CDR3: CASSALNTEAFF

J: TRBJ1-5
V: TRBV19
CDR3: CASSKDRVQPQHF

J: TRBJ1-1
V: TRBV11-2
CDR3: CASSLDWSGTEAFF

J: TRBJ2-2
V: TRBV30
CDR3: CAWTNGNTGELFF

J: TRBJ1-6
V: TRBV6-5
CDR3: CASGMRASPLHF

J: TRBJ1-2
V: TRBV28
CDR3: CASSSLDRTGPYGYTF

J: TRBJ2-3
V: TRBV11-3
CDR3: CASSLGGGSDTQYF

J: TRBJ2-1
V: TRBV2
CDR3: CASSNLAGGQFF

J: TRBJ1-5
V: TRBV23-1
CDR3: CARRLGGLSSNQPQHF

J: TRBJ2-7
V: TRBV4-1
CDR3: CASSPGGTGNYEQYF

J: TRBJ1-1
V: TRBV5-6
CDR3: CASSLRRRIAFF

J: TRBJ1-1
V: TRBV6-1
CDR3: CASTWSGPMNTEAFF

J: TRBJ1-2
V: TRBV6-5
CDR3: CASGSANYGYTF

J: TRBJ2-7
V: TRBV19
CDR3: CASSATGTGGSEQYF

J: TRBJ2-1
V: TRBV7-3
CDR3: CASSPAPGTLNEQFF

J: TRBJ2-3
V: TRBV7-9
CDR3: CASSLAVLTTPDTQYF

J: TRBJ2-7
V: TRBV30
CDR3: CAWSVRGREQYF

J: TRBJ1-3
V: TRBV27
CDR3: CASSLSHTIYF

J: TRBJ1-4
V: TRBV19
CDR3: CASSLGTGSREKLFF

J: TRBJ1-2
V: TRBV28
CDR3: CASSTGTDNYGYTF